A single T cell receptor (beta chain) is shown here with its context. Its antigen is still unknown. Both 60 Vbeta primers and 13 Jbeta primers went into the PCR. Sequencing used immunoSEQ multiplex PCR; TCRdb keeps in-frame clones, though not all of them. The sample yields fewer than 200,000 clones, approximately 90% seen once. This specimen belongs to a study of cytomegalovirus exposure and HLA in healthy donors. At the level of the study: An earlier analysis identified 120 million or so unique TCR beta sequences in about 179 million T cells. HLA-typed donors were the source of approximately 80 million unique TCRs, which an early data release held.

Overall study findings and caveats: Across donors, presence/absence analyses took sequencing depth to be roughly uniform.

This CDR3 region has 12 residues. The J segment lost 4 bases and the V segment lost 7 bases, leaving 2 bases of the junction unmatched. Per germline, CDR1 MNHEY and CDR2 SMNVEV (reference sequence). The chain is built from TRBV27 and TRBJ1-2; 8 positions agree with TRBD1. This TCR came from a woman aged 25-40 years in good health and CMV-seronegative. Input material: PBMCs. The CDR3 spells CASKGTGYGYTF. In DNA form, the CDR3 reads TGTGCCAGCAAAGGGACAGGCTATGGCTACACCTTC.